The present TCR beta chain was sequenced within a study of blood T cell repertoires in COVID-19. Overall study context: Acute-phase and convalescent COVID-19 samples originated in the United States, Italy and Spain.

Under the authors' procedure: For nucleated cells, counts were estimated from reference gene primer amplification. Measured with immunoSEQ multiplex PCR; TCRdb has only the in-frame clones, and not every one. That table supplies the V and J calls and clone size; D and trimming were determined from the DNA. This table holds about 170,000 clones, 65% to 80% found once. This CDR3 is built from 15 residues. The germline gives CDR1 SNHLY, CDR2 FYNNEI. Deletions cut 3 bases from V and 2 bases from J, with 11 bases between. The clonotype was recovered from an older woman in a cohort exposed to, infected with or recovered from COVID-19 (not recorded which). The chain combines TRBV2 with TRBJ1-5; weak D call: TRBD1 (6 bases). Specimen: PBMCs or T cells enriched from blood (not recorded which). This chain's CDR3 is CASSEANRGNQPQHF. The CDR3 DNA reads as TGTGCCAGCAGTGAGGCGAACAGGGGCAATCAGCCCCAGCATTTT.